This TCR beta chain was observed in a study of shared T cell receptors in the human thymus (TCRdb year 2021). Concerning the study at large: The study examined how self-reactive, shared T-cell receptor alpha chains are generated in the human thymus.

In regard to this clone: Its antigen remains undetermined. No much larger clonotype is one base removed from it; base qualities were not supplied.

CDR1 SGHTA and CDR2 FQGNSA were looked up in the germline V gene. V is cut back by 5 bases and J by 0 bases, with 4 bases in the junction unmatched. CDR3 length: 16 amino acids, cysteine to phenylalanine. Only the CDR3 DNA stays, 48 bases, in frame from base 1. Receptor libraries were prepared by the immunoSEQ multiplex PCR assay. TCRdb took over this immuneACCESS table, retaining in-frame rearrangements with V and J assigned. Such tables are incomplete; in checked studies, under half of the missing clones stem from an unresolved V gene, and the remainder is unexplained. The table for this sample lists approximately 490,000 clones; approximately 80% of them were counted only once. The top ten clones comprise roughly 0.013% of the sample. This sample also appeared in a second study, on human thymus T cells. Per the second study: Donors were immunologically healthy infants undergoing open corrective cardiac surgery for congenital heart defects in Finland. Thymus tissue was obtained as surgical resects removed during corrective cardiac surgery. Usage of V and J gene segments appeared to be biased in both the thymic and the peripheral blood repertoires. Highly overlapping thymic TCR repertoires among unrelated individuals were reported in the related research. TCR alpha and beta repertoires from about 8 infant thymus samples and a few related peripheral blood samples were characterized in the study. The cohort included over five male and a couple of female infants, with donor ages spanning 7 to 244 days. Thymocytes were released mechanically from tissue and stored at -70 °C as pellets of about 10-34 million cells. A QIAsymphony instrument was used to extract genomic DNA from the frozen cell pellets. Using the immunoSEQ multiplex PCR assay, the TCRB and TCRAD loci were amplified from a standardized quantity of quality-controlled genomic DNA. The V(D)J region was spanned by amplicons of a length sufficient to cover the CDR3 and to identify V and J genes. The amplicons were sequenced on an Illumina platform via the commercial immunoSEQ service. Primer bias and sequencing errors were corrected using previously described methods, and TCRAD and TCRB definitions followed the IMGT database. immunoSEQ Analyzer 3.0 and VDJTools were used for repertoire analysis, which covered basic statistics, V/J segment usage, diversity estimates, rarefaction and pairwise overlap. To estimate diversity, the Chao1, ChaoE, Efron-Thisted, Shannon and inverse Simpson indices were applied, and diversity was also estimated on datasets down-sampled to the smallest sample. Repertoire overlap was assessed by strict matching of CDR3 nucleotide sequence, V gene and J gene, and clustering was done by Jaccard-based multidimensional scaling. Thymus samples yielded on average approximately 800,000 unique TCRB clonotypes, compared with 65,000 to 100,000 from blood samples.

The chain is encoded by TRBV7-2 joined to TRBJ2-4; 10 central bases correspond to TRBD1. The sequence was collected from a boy in the first two years of life with a congenital heart defect. Donor details come from another sample of the same person, matched by shared clones. The sequencing input was thymocytes. The DNA sequence is given as TGTGCCAGCAGCCCTGACAGGGGGCTAGCCAAAAACATTCAGTACTTC. Its protein product is CASSPDRGLAKNIQYF.